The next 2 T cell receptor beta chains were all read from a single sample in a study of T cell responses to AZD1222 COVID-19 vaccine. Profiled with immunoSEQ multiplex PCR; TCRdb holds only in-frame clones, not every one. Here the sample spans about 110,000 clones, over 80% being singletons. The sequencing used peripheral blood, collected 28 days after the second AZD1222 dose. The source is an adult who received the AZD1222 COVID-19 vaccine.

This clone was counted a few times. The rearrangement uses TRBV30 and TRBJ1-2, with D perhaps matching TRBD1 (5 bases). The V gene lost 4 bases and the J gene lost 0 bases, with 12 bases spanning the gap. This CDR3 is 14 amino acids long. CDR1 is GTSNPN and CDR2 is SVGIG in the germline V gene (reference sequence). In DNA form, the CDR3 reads TGTGCCTGGACTGGGGCAGAGTCTAACTATGGCTACACCTTC. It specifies CAWTGAESNYGYTF.

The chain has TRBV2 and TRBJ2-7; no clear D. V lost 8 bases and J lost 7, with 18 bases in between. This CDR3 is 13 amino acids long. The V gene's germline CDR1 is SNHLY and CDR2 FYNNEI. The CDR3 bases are TGTGCCAGCCTTCTCGACGGGCGGAAGGAGCAGTACTTC. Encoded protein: CASLLDGRKEQYF.